Listed below are T cell receptor beta chains from one sample, sequenced in a study of PD-L1 blockade in urothelial cancer. Sequencing used immunoSEQ multiplex PCR; TCRdb keeps in-frame clones, though not all of them. The data contain 66,000 or so clones, approximately 91% of them singletons. The sample consisted of PBMCs, taken around atezolizumab (anti-PD-L1) treatment. The receptors were sampled from a man between 60 and 70 years old with urothelial cancer. Both conserved end residues are part of each CDR3. The D gene is left open where the match is weak. Clone size is stated in some rows and not others, as once, few, many or a class when expanded.

J gene | clone size | V gene | CDR3 length | D gene | CDR3 protein
TRBJ2-6 | NA | TRBV4-1 | 16 | TRBD1 | CASNRGFFSGANVLTF
TRBJ2-3 | NA | TRBV11-2 | 15 | TRBD2 | CASSFPGGNSGTQYF
TRBJ2-1 | NA | TRBV5-8 | 15 | TRBD1 | CASSVPGQRTNEQFF
TRBJ2-5 | NA | TRBV29-1 | 10 | NA | CSVGEETQYF
TRBJ1-5 | NA | TRBV19 | 15 | NA | CASSIQVLSNQPQHF
TRBJ2-7 | NA | TRBV18 | 16 | TRBD1 | CASSPPRGQGAYEQYF
TRBJ1-1 | once | TRBV5-6 | 13 | NA | CASSWVPGTEAFF
TRBJ2-2 | NA | TRBV5-4 | 17 | NA | CASSSDPPRVGTGELFF
TRBJ2-7 | NA | TRBV7-2 | 14 | NA | CASSSGGSMYEQYF
TRBJ1-4 | NA | TRBV27 | 14 | TRBD1 | CASSPGTGNEKLFF
TRBJ2-7 | once | TRBV6-1 | 12 | TRBD1 | CASRAGGARQYF
TRBJ2-7 | NA | TRBV7-6 | 15 | TRBD2 | CASSFSGGAYHEQYF
TRBJ1-5 | NA | TRBV4-3 | 15 | TRBD1 | CASSRSRDRDQPQHF
TRBJ2-5 | NA | TRBV28 | 10 | NA | CASSRGTQYF
TRBJ1-2 | NA | TRBV18 | 17 | TRBD1 | CAGARIIGRQGNNGYTF
TRBJ1-3 | NA | TRBV6-5 | 16 | TRBD1 | CASSYSGTASGNTIYF
TRBJ2-2 | NA | TRBV4-1 | 19 | TRBD2 | CASSPGLAGGGKNTGELFF
TRBJ2-2 | NA | TRBV9 | 15 | TRBD2 | CASSIGLAGSGELFF
TRBJ2-7 | NA | TRBV6-5 | 15 | TRBD2 | CASRQGFSGSYEQYF
TRBJ1-2 | NA | TRBV9 | 15 | NA | CASSVDTRTNYGYTF
TRBJ2-2 | NA | TRBV7-3 | 15 | NA | CASSYTGLNTGELFF
TRBJ2-5 | NA | TRBV2 | 13 | NA | CASSDGVGETQYF
TRBJ1-5 | NA | TRBV19 | 13 | NA | CASSIPTLLPQHF
TRBJ2-5 | NA | TRBV5-1 | 16 | TRBD2 | CASSRGGGGALETQYF
TRBJ1-4 | NA | TRBV30 | 13 | NA | CAQSWGLGEKLFF
TRBJ1-4 | NA | TRBV5-1 | 15 | NA | CASSLGSATNEKLFF
TRBJ1-3 | NA | TRBV5-5 | 15 | NA | CASSLGQTPGNTIYF
TRBJ1-3 | NA | TRBV5-1 | 17 | TRBD1 | CASSSNPGQQFGNTIYF
TRBJ2-3 | once | TRBV7-3 | 15 | TRBD1 | CASSIREGAPDTQYF
TRBJ2-5 | NA | TRBV19 | 14 | NA | CASSPQISVETQYF
TRBJ2-7 | NA | TRBV5-8 | 13 | TRBD2 | CASSLVAGGEQYF
TRBJ1-2 | few | TRBV28 | 15 | TRBD1 | CASSPSGQGDYGYTF
TRBJ2-7 | NA | TRBV11-3 | 16 | NA | CASSLYFGRNSYEQYF
TRBJ2-1 | NA | TRBV18 | 14 | TRBD2 | CASSPSGEYNEQFF
TRBJ2-1 | NA | TRBV11-3 | 15 | NA | CASSGGASSLNEQFF
TRBJ1-1 | NA | TRBV6-6 | 14 | NA | CASSYSDTYTEAFF
TRBJ2-7 | few | TRBV7-9 | 14 | NA | CASSLGAIAPVQYF
TRBJ2-7 | NA | TRBV5-8 | 15 | NA | CASSLANYRTYEQYF
TRBJ1-6 | NA | TRBV5-6 | 15 | NA | CASSLGLGLRSPLHF
TRBJ2-3 | NA | TRBV18 | 15 | TRBD1 | CASLQGAYQADTQYF
TRBJ2-5 | NA | TRBV9 | 15 | NA | CASSVQGSNQETQYF
TRBJ1-4 | once | TRBV5-4 | 16 | TRBD1 | CASSPQPGQSNEKLFF
TRBJ2-3 | NA | TRBV5-8 | 15 | TRBD2 | CASSSIAGWTDTQYF
TRBJ2-7 | NA | TRBV5-8 | 13 | NA | CATPGSGVHEQYF
TRBJ2-2 | NA | TRBV7-9 | 14 | NA | CASSLRLANGELFF
TRBJ2-3 | NA | TRBV16 | 13 | NA | CAISVSLADTQYF
TRBJ1-4 | NA | TRBV5-1 | 14 | NA | CASSPQGFGEKLFF
TRBJ2-1 | NA | TRBV30 | 13 | TRBD1 | CAWRYDRDGEQFF
TRBJ1-3 | NA | TRBV7-9 | 13 | NA | CASRIQAENTIYF
TRBJ1-2 | NA | TRBV2 | 13 | NA | CASSEQGPYGYTF
TRBJ1-5 | once | TRBV18 | 19 | NA | CASSPRKRAGREEGQPQHF
TRBJ2-5 | NA | TRBV7-2 | 15 | TRBD2 | CASSSGPGGQETQYF
TRBJ2-1 | NA | TRBV6-4 | 15 | TRBD2 | CASSNIGGVGNEQFF